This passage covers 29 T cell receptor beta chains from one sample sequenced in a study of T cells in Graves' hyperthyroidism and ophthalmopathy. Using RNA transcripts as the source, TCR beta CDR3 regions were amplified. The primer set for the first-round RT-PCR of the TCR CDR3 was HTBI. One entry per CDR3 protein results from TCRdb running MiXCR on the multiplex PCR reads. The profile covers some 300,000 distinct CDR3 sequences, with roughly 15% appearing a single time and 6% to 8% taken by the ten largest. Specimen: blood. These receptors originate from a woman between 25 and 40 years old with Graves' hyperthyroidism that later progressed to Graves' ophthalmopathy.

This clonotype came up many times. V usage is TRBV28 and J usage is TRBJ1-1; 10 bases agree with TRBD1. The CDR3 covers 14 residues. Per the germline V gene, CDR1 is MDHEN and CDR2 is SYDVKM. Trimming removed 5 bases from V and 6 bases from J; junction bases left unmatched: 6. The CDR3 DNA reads TGTGCCAGCAGTCCCGACAGGGGGCCCCCTGAAGCTTTCTTT. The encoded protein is CASSPDRGPPEAFF. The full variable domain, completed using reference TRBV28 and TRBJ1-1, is DVKVTQSSRYLVKRTGEKVFLECVQDMDHENMFWYRQDPGLGLRLIYFSYDVKMKEKGDIPEGYSVSREKKERFSLILESASTNQTSMYLCASSPDRGPPEAFFGQGTRLTVV.

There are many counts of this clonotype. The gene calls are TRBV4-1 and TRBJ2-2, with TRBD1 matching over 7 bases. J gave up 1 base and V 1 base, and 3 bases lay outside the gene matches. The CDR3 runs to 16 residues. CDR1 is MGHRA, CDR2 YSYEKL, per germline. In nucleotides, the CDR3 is TGCGCCAGCAGCCAAGCGGACAGGAGGAACACCGGGGAGCTGTTTTTT. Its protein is CASSQADRRNTGELFF.

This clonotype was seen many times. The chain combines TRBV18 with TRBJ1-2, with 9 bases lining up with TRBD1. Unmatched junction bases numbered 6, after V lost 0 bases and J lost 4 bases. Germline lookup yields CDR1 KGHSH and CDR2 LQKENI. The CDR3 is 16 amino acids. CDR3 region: CASSPPSPDRGYGYTF. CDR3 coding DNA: TGTGCCAGCTCACCACCAAGCCCGGACAGGGGCTATGGCTACACCTTC.

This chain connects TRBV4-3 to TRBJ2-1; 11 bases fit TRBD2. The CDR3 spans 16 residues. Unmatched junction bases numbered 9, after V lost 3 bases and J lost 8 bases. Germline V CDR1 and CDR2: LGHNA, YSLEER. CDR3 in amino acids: CASSQVLAGGSDEQFF. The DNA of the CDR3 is TGCGCCAGCAGCCAGGTCCTAGCGGGAGGATCGGATGAGCAGTTCTTC.

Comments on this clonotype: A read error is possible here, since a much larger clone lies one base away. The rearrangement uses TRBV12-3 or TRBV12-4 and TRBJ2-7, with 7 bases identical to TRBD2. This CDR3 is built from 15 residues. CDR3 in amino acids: CASSPRASGSYEQHF. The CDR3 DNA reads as TGTGCCAGCAGTCCCCGGGCTAGCGGATCCTACGAGCAGCACTTC.

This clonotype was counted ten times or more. CDR3 in amino acids: CATSDSDRGSGYTF. The CDR3 nucleotides are TGTGCCACCAGTGACTCAGACAGGGGCTCTGGCTACACCTTC. The chain links TRBV24-1 to TRBJ1-2, with 8 nucleotides matching TRBD1. The germline CDR1 and CDR2 sequences are KGHDR and SFDVKD. V was pared by 4 bases and J by 7 bases, with 7 bases of the junction left unmatched. This CDR3 is 14 amino acids long.

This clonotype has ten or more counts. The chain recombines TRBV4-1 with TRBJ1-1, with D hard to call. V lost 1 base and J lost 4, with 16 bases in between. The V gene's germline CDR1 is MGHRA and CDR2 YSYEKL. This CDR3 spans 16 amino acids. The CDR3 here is CASSQGEVSTVTEAFF. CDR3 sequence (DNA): TGCGCCAGCAGCCAAGGGGAAGTGTCAACAGTCACTGAAGCTTTCTTT.

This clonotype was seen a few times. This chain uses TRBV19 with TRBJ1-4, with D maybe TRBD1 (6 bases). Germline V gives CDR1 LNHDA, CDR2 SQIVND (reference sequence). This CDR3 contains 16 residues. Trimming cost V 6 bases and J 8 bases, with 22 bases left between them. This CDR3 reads CASSLAGTTWMEKLFF. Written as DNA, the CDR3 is TGTGCCAGTAGCTTGGCAGGGACAACTTGGATGGAAAAACTGTTTTTT.

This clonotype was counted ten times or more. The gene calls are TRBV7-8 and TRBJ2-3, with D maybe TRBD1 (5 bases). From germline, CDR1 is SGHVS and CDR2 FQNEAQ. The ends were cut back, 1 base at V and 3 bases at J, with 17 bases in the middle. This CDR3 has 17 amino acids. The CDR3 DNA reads TGTGCCAGCAGCTTAGTACAGGCGGCTTGGCTTACAGATACGCAGTATTTT. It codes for CASSLVQAAWLTDTQYF.

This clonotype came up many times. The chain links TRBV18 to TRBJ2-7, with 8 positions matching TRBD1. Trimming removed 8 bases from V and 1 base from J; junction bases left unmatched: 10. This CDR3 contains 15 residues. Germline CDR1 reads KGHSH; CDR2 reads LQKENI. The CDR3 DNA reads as TGTGCCAGCAGCTTAGGCACAGGGGGTTCCTACGAGCAGTACTTC. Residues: CASSLGTGGSYEQYF.

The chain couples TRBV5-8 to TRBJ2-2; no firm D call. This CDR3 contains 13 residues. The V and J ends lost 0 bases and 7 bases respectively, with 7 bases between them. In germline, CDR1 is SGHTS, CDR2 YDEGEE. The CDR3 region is CASSLARYGELFF. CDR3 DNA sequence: TGTGCCAGCAGCTTGGCCCGCTACGGGGAGCTGTTTTTT.

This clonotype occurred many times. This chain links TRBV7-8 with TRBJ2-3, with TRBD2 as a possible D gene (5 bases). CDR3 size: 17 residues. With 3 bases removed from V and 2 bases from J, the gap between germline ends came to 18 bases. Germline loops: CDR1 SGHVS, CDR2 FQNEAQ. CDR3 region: CASSFSSSDSLTDTQYF. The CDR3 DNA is TGTGCCAGCAGCTTCAGTTCGTCGGACTCACTCACAGATACGCAGTATTTT. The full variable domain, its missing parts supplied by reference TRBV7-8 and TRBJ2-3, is GAGVSQSPRYKVAKRGQDVALRCDPISGHVSLFWYQQALGQGPEFLTYFQNEAQLDKSGLPSDRFFAERPEGSVSTLKIQRTQQEDSAVYLCASSFSSSDSLTDTQYFGPGTRLTVL.

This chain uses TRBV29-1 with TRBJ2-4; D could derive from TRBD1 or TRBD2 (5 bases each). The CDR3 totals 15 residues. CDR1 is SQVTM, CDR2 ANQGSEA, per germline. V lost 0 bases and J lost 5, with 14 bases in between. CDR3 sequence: CSVEELGDVQNIQYF. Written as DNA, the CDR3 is TGCAGCGTTGAAGAACTTGGGGACGTCCAAAACATTCAGTACTTC.

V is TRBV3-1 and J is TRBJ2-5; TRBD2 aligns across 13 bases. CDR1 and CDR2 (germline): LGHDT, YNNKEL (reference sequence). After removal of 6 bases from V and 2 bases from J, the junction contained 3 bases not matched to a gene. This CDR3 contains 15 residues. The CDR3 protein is CASSETSGGQETQYF. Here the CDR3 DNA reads TGTGCCAGCAGTGAGACTAGCGGGGGGCAAGAGACCCAGTACTTC.

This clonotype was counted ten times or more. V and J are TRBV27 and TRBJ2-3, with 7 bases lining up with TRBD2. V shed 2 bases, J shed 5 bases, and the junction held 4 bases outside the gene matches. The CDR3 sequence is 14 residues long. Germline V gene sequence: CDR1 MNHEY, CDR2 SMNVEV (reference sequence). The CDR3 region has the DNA TGTGCCAGCAGTTTAGGGGGGGAGGTAGATACGCAGTATTTT. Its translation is CASSLGGEVDTQYF.

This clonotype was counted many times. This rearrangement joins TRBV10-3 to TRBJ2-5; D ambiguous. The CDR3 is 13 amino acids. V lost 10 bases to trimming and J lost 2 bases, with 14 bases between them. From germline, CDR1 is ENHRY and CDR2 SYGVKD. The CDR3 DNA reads TGTGCCACCCAGAGAGTAGTTCAAGAGACCCAGTACTTC. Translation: CATQRVVQETQYF.

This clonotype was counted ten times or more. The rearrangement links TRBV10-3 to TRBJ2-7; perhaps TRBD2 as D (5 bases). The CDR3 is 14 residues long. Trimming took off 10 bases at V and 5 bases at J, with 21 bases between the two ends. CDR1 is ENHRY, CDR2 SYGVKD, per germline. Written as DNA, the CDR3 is TGTGCCACCGGCCGAGGGTTGGTCTCGGACGAGCAGTACTTC. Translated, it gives CATGRGLVSDEQYF.

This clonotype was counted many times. The CDR3 spells CASSLGAGVKRDNEQFF. The DNA of the CDR3 is TGTGCCAGCAGCTTAGGGGCGGGAGTAAAACGTGACAATGAGCAGTTCTTC. The rearrangement uses TRBV7-2 and TRBJ2-1; 7 bases align to TRBD2. Germline trimming cut 1 base from V and 5 bases from J; bases unmatched to any gene: 11. This CDR3 region has 17 residues. CDR1 is SGHTA and CDR2 is FQGNSA in the germline V gene.

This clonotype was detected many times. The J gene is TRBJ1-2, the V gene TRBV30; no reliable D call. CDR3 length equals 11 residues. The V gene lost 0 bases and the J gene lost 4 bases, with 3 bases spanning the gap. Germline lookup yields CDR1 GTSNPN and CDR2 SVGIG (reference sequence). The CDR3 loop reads CAWSVRYGYTF. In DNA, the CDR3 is TGTGCCTGGAGTGTACGCTATGGCTACACCTTC.

In DNA, the CDR3 is TGTGCCAGCAGTTTAGGGGGCACGGGGGCTAGTAATTCACCCCTCCACTTT. Residues: CASSLGGTGASNSPLHF. The rearrangement uses TRBV28 and TRBJ1-6; a weak D match, TRBD1 (6 bases). From germline, CDR1 is MDHEN and CDR2 SYDVKM. The CDR3 length is 17 residues. V lost 2 bases and J 6 bases, leaving 17 bases between the germline ends. Full variable domain (outside the CDR3, taken from reference TRBV28 and TRBJ1-6): DVKVTQSSRYLVKRTGEKVFLECVQDMDHENMFWYRQDPGLGLRLIYFSYDVKMKEKGDIPEGYSVSREKKERFSLILESASTNQTSMYLCASSLGGTGASNSPLHFGNGTRLTVT.

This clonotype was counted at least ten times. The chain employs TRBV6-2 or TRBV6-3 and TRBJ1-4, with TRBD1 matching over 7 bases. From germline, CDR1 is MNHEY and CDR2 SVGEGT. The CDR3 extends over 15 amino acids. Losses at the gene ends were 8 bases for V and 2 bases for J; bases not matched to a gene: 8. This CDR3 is CASGLPGQTNEKLFF. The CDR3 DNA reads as TGTGCCAGCGGACTACCGGGACAGACTAATGAAAAACTGTTTTTT.

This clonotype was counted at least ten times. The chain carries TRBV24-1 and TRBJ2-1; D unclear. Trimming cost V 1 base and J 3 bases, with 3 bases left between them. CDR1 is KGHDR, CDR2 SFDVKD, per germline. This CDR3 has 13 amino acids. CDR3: CATSDFYYNEQFF. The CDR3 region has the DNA TGTGCCACCAGTGATTTCTACTACAATGAGCAGTTCTTC.

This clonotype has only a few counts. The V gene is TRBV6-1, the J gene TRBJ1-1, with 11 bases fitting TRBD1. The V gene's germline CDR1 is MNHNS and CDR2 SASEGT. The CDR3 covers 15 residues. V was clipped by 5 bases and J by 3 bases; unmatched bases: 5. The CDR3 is CASSYLGQGDTEAFF. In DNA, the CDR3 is TGTGCCAGCAGTTACCTGGGACAGGGGGACACTGAAGCTTTCTTT.

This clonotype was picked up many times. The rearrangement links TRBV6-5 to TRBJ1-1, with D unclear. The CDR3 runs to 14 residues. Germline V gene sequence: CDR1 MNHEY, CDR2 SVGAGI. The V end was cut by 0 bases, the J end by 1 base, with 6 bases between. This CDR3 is CASSYSSANTEAFF. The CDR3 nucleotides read TGTGCCAGCAGTTACTCGTCGGCGAACACTGAAGCTTTCTTT.

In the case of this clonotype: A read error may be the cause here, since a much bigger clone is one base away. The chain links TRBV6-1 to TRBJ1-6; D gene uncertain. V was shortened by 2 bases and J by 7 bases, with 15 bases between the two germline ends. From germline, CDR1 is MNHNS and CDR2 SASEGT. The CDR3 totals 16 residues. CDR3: CASSEHAGLRNSPLHF. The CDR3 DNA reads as TGTGCCAGCAGTGAACATGCAGGACTGAGAAATTCACCCCTCCACTTT.

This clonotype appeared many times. The DNA of the CDR3 is TGTGCCAGCAGCGGCCACCGGGACAGAGGACCTGGCTACACCTTC. Encoded protein: CASSGHRDRGPGYTF. This rearrangement joins TRBV2 to TRBJ1-2; TRBD1 agrees at 7 bases. The V segment lost 6 bases and the J segment 7 bases; nucleotides outside the gene matches: 14. Germline CDR1 reads SNHLY; CDR2 reads FYNNEI. The CDR3 has 15 residues.

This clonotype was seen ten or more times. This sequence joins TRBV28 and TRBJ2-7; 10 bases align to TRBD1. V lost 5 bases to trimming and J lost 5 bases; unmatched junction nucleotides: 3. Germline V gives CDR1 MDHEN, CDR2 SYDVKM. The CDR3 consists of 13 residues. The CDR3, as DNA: TGTGCCAGCAGTACCGGGACAGGGGACGAGCAGTACTTC. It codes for CASSTGTGDEQYF. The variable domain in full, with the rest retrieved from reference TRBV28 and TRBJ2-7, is DVKVTQSSRYLVKRTGEKVFLECVQDMDHENMFWYRQDPGLGLRLIYFSYDVKMKEKGDIPEGYSVSREKKERFSLILESASTNQTSMYLCASSTGTGDEQYFGPGTRLTVT.

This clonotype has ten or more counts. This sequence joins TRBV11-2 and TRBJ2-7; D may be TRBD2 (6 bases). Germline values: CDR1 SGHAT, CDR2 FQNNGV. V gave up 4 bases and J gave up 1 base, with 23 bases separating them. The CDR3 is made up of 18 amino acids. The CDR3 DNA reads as TGTGCCAGCAGCTATGGCTATGAATTGGAGGGGTTGTCCTACGAGCAGTACTTC. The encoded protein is CASSYGYELEGLSYEQYF.

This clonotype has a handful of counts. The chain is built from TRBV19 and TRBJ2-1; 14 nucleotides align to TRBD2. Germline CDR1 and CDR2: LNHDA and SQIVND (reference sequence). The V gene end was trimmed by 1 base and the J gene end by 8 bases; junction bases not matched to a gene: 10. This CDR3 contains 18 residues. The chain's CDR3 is CASSIAFHGTSGSDEQFF. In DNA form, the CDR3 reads TGTGCCAGTAGTATAGCTTTTCACGGGACTAGCGGGAGTGATGAGCAGTTCTTC. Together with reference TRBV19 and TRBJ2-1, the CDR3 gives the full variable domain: DGGITQSPKYLFRKEGQNVTLSCEQNLNHDAMYWYRQDPGQGLRLIYYSQIVNDFQKGDIAEGYSVSREKKESFPLTVTSAQKNPTAFYLCASSIAFHGTSGSDEQFFGPGTRLTVL.